This entry features one T cell receptor beta chain sequence. Its antigen is currently unknown. Trimming took off 4 bases at V and 4 bases at J, with 18 bases between the two ends. This CDR3 has 15 amino acids. In germline, CDR1 is SGDLS, CDR2 YYNGEE. The sample originates from a study of long-term antiretroviral therapy in people with HIV. Researchers ran immunoSEQ v3.0 at survey level. Method: immunoSEQ multiplex PCR; TCRdb's copy keeps in-frame clones and lacks some. This sample has tens of thousands of clones; 88% occur once, and the top ten carry around 5.3%. Whole-study results and caveats: Once patients were on ART, diversity went higher but still fell short of transplant donor controls. Controls showed broader CDR3 length ranges than did the HIV repertoires.

The chain employs TRBV9 and TRBJ2-7; a weak D match, TRBD2 (5 bases). The sample in question was unsorted PBMCs, obtained about 4.5 years after starting antiretroviral therapy. The clonotype was recovered from a man between 25 and 39 years old with HIV. Written as DNA, the CDR3 is TGTGCCAGCAGCCCCCGCCCGGGGAACTGGTACGAGCAGTACTTC. It encodes CASSPRPGNWYEQYF.